Reported below is one TCR beta chain. The CDR3 runs 15 residues. Per the germline V gene, CDR1 is MDHEN and CDR2 is SYDVKM. V was trimmed by 5 bases and J by 11 bases, leaving 25 bases between them. The study ran its PCR with 60 Vbeta and 13 Jbeta primers. The repertoire was sequenced with immunoSEQ multiplex PCR; TCRdb's copy has only in-frame clones and lacks some. The table has approximately 160,000 clones, less than 85% seen once. Among the donors, all were healthy bone marrow donors. Donors were nominally healthy when sampled, though unrecorded immune exposures were likely. These data belong to a study of cytomegalovirus exposure and HLA in healthy donors. Study information: There were tens of millions of unique TCRs (from HLA-typed donors) in an early data release. Clustering assigned about 79% of the roughly 400 genotyped donors to the Caucasian-associated ancestry cluster.

This TCR derives from a male donor in good health and CMV-seronegative. The rearrangement joins TRBV28 to TRBJ2-7, with a tentative D call TRBD2 (7 bases). The sample was PBMCs. The CDR3 region is CASSPSSGEYAGEYF. DNA of the CDR3: TGTGCCAGCAGTCCGAGCTCAGGGGAGTATGCGGGGGAGTACTTC.